This record concerns one T cell receptor beta chain sequence. Libraries were prepared by immunoSEQ multiplex PCR; TCRdb keeps only in-frame clonotypes and omits some of them. This table holds approximately 100,000 clones, 82% found once. This CDR3 comprises 15 residues. CDR1 and CDR2 (germline): SGDLS, YYNGEE. The ends were cut back, 0 bases at V and 4 bases at J, with 13 bases in the middle. The data stem from a study of control samples from healthy donors and cancer patients. The sequence was obtained from a man in his 60s in good health. What was sequenced was blood. The rearrangement uses TRBV9 and TRBJ2-5; D is ambiguous. The CDR3 spells CASSVGVSVVETQYF. The DNA for the CDR3 is TGTGCCAGCAGCGTAGGCGTTTCGGTAGTAGAGACCCAGTACTTC.